These 31 T cell receptor beta chains share one sample of origin, sequenced in a study of blood T cell repertoires in COVID-19. Method: immunoSEQ multiplex PCR; TCRdb's copy keeps in-frame clones and lacks some. The table has over 150,000 clones, around four fifths seen once; the top ten hold around 20%. Sequenced: peripheral blood. All receptors derive from a woman between 65 and 79 years old who had recovered from COVID-19.

The rearrangement joins TRBV5-8 to TRBJ1-1; 10 bases agree with TRBD1. The CDR3 spans 16 residues. After removal of 6 bases from V and 4 bases from J, the junction contained 12 bases not matched to a gene. Germline CDR1 SGHTS, CDR2 YDEGEE. CDR3 bases: TGTGCCAGCACCCCCGGGACAGGGGTGGGGGGCACTGAAGCTTTCTTT. Its translation: CASTPGTGVGGTEAFF.

The chain links TRBV27 to TRBJ1-2, with 7 bases aligning to TRBD1. Germline CDR1 is MNHEY and CDR2 is SMNVEV (reference sequence). The CDR3 totals 17 residues. With 2 bases clipped from V and 4 bases from J, the junction kept 13 bases outside the gene matches. CDR3: CASSLGSLQGFSYGYTF. CDR3 in DNA: TGTGCCAGCAGTTTAGGGTCCCTACAGGGGTTCTCCTATGGCTACACCTTC.

The rearrangement uses TRBV10-3 and TRBJ2-6; no firm D call. Trimming pared 0 bases from V and 13 bases from J, leaving 13 bases between. Germline loops: CDR1 ENHRY, CDR2 SYGVKD. This CDR3 comprises 14 residues. In nucleotides, the CDR3 is TGTGCCATCAGTGAGTCTGGCCCCGCCCCAGTCCTGACTTTC. Amino acid sequence: CAISESGPAPVLTF.

The chain couples TRBV18 to TRBJ1-2; possibly TRBD1 for D (5 bases). The ends were cut back, 2 bases at V and 1 base at J, with 11 bases in the middle. The CDR3 has 15 residues. CDR1 is KGHSH, CDR2 LQKENI, per germline. The CDR3 spells CASSPIPGLNYGYTF. The CDR3 region has the DNA TGTGCCAGCTCACCAATTCCAGGGCTTAACTATGGCTACACCTTC.

J is TRBJ1-1 and V is TRBV5-1; perhaps TRBD1 as D (6 bases). CDR1 is SGHRS and CDR2 is YFSETQ in the germline V gene. The CDR3 is 13 amino acids. V was pared by 5 bases and J by 7 bases, with 15 bases between. The chain's CDR3 is CASSWGGGGEAFF. The DNA of the CDR3 is TGCGCCAGCAGTTGGGGGGGCGGAGGTGAAGCTTTCTTT.

The chain has TRBV9 and TRBJ2-2, with 8 positions matching TRBD1. CDR1 is SGDLS and CDR2 is YYNGEE in the germline V gene. This CDR3 is built from 17 residues. J lost 2 bases, V lost 3 bases, and 9 bases had no gene match. The CDR3 DNA follows: TGTGCCAGCAGCGCGCAATCCGGGACAGGCAACACCGGGGAGCTGTTTTTT. Amino acid sequence: CASSAQSGTGNTGELFF.

This chain joins TRBV6-5 and TRBJ2-5; D might be TRBD2 (7 bases). V was pared by 7 bases and J by 5 bases, with 17 bases between. The CDR3 is 14 residues long. Germline CDR1 reads MNHEY; CDR2 reads SVGAGI. The CDR3 region is CASNPGGRGETQYF. The CDR3 DNA reads TGTGCCAGCAACCCGGGGGGAAGGGGGGAGACCCAGTACTTC.

The CDR3 region has the DNA TGTGCCAGCAGCCGAGCGAGCAGGGGCCCAGGAACAGATACGCAGTATTTT. This gives the protein CASSRASRGPGTDTQYF. This sequence joins TRBV2 and TRBJ2-3; maybe TRBD1 (6 bases). Trimming shortened V by 6 bases and J by 3 bases, and 22 bases separated the two germline ends. Germline V lookup: CDR1 SNHLY, CDR2 FYNNEI. The CDR3 has 17 residues.

The rearrangement uses TRBV18 and TRBJ1-2; TRBD1 aligns across 7 bases. There are 13 residues in the CDR3. The V gene end was trimmed by 5 bases and the J gene end by 3 bases; junction bases not matched to a gene: 3. Germline-derived CDR1 and CDR2 are KGHSH and LQKENI. The CDR3: CASSNTGDYGYTF. CDR3 nucleotides: TGTGCCAGCTCAAACACAGGGGACTATGGCTACACCTTC.

The chain joins TRBV19 to TRBJ1-4; 9 positions agree with TRBD1. Germline lookup yields CDR1 LNHDA and CDR2 SQIVND (reference sequence). CDR3 length: 15 amino acids. Germline trimming cut 5 bases from V and 6 bases from J; bases unmatched to any gene: 7. For the CDR3, the DNA is TGTGCCAGTAGTGCCCACAGGGGGCCCGATGAAAAACTGTTTTTT. This sequence encodes CASSAHRGPDEKLFF.

The chain couples TRBV19 to TRBJ2-3; D might be TRBD2 (5 bases). V was cut by 1 base and J by 4 bases, with 15 bases left in between. The CDR3 is 16 amino acids. Germline assignment: CDR1 LNHDA and CDR2 SQIVND (reference sequence). The CDR3 DNA reads TGTGCCAGTAGTATAGGGGCCCCCTTCGGGGCAGATACGCAGTATTTT. Protein: CASSIGAPFGADTQYF.

V gene TRBV5-1 combines with J gene TRBJ2-7, with TRBD1 matching 7 bases. Germline V gene lookup returns CDR1 SGHRS and CDR2 YFSETQ. The CDR3 sequence is 14 residues long. V shed 3 bases and J 7 bases; nucleotides not matched to a gene: 10. The CDR3 DNA sequence: TGCGCCAGCAGCTCTCCGGGACAGCGGATGGAGCAGTACTTC. Protein product: CASSSPGQRMEQYF.

Worth noting for this clone: At one end, the junction sequence differs from germline, possibly due to a read error. The chain is built from TRBV18 and TRBJ1-4, with D perhaps matching TRBD1 (5 bases). Looked up from germline, CDR1 is KGHSH and CDR2 is LQKENI. This CDR3 spans 14 amino acids. The CDR3, as DNA: TGTGCCAGCTCACCCCCGATGGACCGGTCGGGGGTCGTTTTT. Translated: CASSPPMDRSGVVF. Drawing the rest from reference TRBV18 and TRBJ1-4, the complete variable domain is NAGVMQNPRHLVRRRGQEARLRCSPMKGHSHVYWYRQLPEEGLKFMVYLQKENIIDESGMPKERFSAEFPKEGPSILRIQQVVRGDSAAYFCASSPPMDRSGVVFGSGTQLSVL.

The CDR3 DNA is TGTGCCAGCAGCCAGTTGGGACAGGGTTCCGTGAGTGGCTACACCTTC. Protein: CASSQLGQGSVSGYTF. The chain carries TRBV3-1 (or the pseudogene TRBV3-2) and TRBJ1-2; 9 nucleotides match TRBD1. Trimming cost V 3 bases and J 7 bases; bases outside gene matches: 12. This CDR3 spans 16 amino acids. Germline lookup yields CDR1 LGHDT and CDR2 YNNKEL (reference sequence).

The chain links TRBV6-6 to TRBJ1-3; D perhaps matches TRBD1 (6 bases). Germline-derived CDR1 and CDR2 are MNHNY and SVGAGI (reference sequence). The CDR3 contains 15 residues. The V end was cut by 5 bases, the J end by 0 bases, with 11 bases between. As DNA, the CDR3 is TGTGCCAGCAGTCCCACAGGGTCCTCTGGAAACACCATATATTTT. It encodes CASSPTGSSGNTIYF.

CDR3 sequence (DNA): TGTGCCAGCAGCCCGAGCTCTGGAAACACCATATATTTT. Translation: CASSPSSGNTIYF. This chain joins TRBV9 and TRBJ1-3; D unresolved. Germline V gene sequence: CDR1 SGDLS, CDR2 YYNGEE. This CDR3 spans 13 amino acids. V lost 4 bases to trimming and J lost 0 bases, with 5 bases between them. The full variable domain, completed using reference TRBV9 and TRBJ1-3, is DSGVTQTPKHLITATGQRVTLRCSPRSGDLSVYWYQQSLDQGLQFLIQYYNGEERAKGNILERFSAQQFPDLHSELNLSSLELGDSALYFCASSPSSGNTIYFGEGSWLTVV.

The rearrangement uses TRBV20-1 and TRBJ2-5; TRBD1 might be the D (5 bases). The V gene lost 3 bases and the J gene lost 5 bases, with 16 bases spanning the gap. Germline CDR1 DFQATT, CDR2 SNEGSKA (reference sequence). This CDR3 is 14 amino acids long. Written as DNA, the CDR3 is TGCAGTGCTAGTGGCAGGGTCCCCTTGGAGACCCAGTACTTC. Translation: CSASGRVPLETQYF.

This clone was counted once. V gene TRBV7-2 combines with J gene TRBJ2-7; D remains unclear. The germline V gene encodes CDR1 SGHTA and CDR2 FQGNSA. V lost 5 bases to trimming and J lost 7 bases, with 9 bases between them. The CDR3 consists of 11 residues. The CDR3 sequence is CASSAATEQYF. The CDR3 DNA follows: TGTGCCAGCAGCGCAGCGACTGAGCAGTACTTC.

The CDR3 is CASSLALTSGGETQYF. The CDR3 bases are TGCGCCAGCAGCTTAGCCCTAACTAGCGGGGGAGAGACCCAGTACTTC. The chain couples TRBV5-1 to TRBJ2-5, with 11 bases lining up with TRBD2. Germline V gives CDR1 SGHRS, CDR2 YFSETQ. V lost 2 bases to trimming and J lost 4 bases; unmatched junction nucleotides: 7. The CDR3 is made up of 16 amino acids.

V usage is TRBV5-1 and J usage is TRBJ1-1; D is possibly TRBD1 (5 bases). V lost 3 bases and J 3 bases, leaving 18 bases between the germline ends. The CDR3 is made up of 16 amino acids. From germline, CDR1 is SGHRS and CDR2 YFSETQ. For the CDR3, the DNA is TGCGCCAGCAGCTCAATGGGTGGGGGGACGTACACTGAAGCTTTCTTT. This codes for CASSSMGGGTYTEAFF.

This chain links TRBV11-2 with TRBJ1-5; TRBD1 is a possible D gene (6 bases). CDR3 length: 16 residues. V was trimmed by 0 bases and J by 1 base, leaving 10 bases between them. In germline, CDR1 is SGHAT, CDR2 FQNNGV. The CDR3 DNA is TGTGCCAGCAGCTTAGATGGGGGCTGGAGCAATCAGCCCCAGCATTTT. Protein sequence: CASSLDGGWSNQPQHF.

The chain is built from TRBV27 and TRBJ2-1, with 10 bases that match TRBD2. Trimming cost V 5 bases and J 8 bases; bases outside gene matches: 9. Germline-derived CDR1 and CDR2 are MNHEY and SMNVEV (reference sequence). The CDR3 extends over 15 amino acids. This chain's CDR3 is CASSPSGGAWDEQFF. The CDR3 bases are TGTGCCAGCAGTCCGAGCGGGGGGGCCTGGGATGAGCAGTTCTTC.

As concerns this clone: The identical CDR3 is also encoded by other nucleotide sequences in the sample. The V call is TRBV20-1, the J call TRBJ1-1, with D unclear. CDR1 is DFQATT and CDR2 is SNEGSKA in the germline V gene (reference sequence). This CDR3 region has 11 residues. Between the trimmed V and J ends, which lost 6 bases and 3 bases, there was a span of 8 bases. In DNA form, the CDR3 reads TGCAGTGCCACCGGGGACACTGAAGCTTTCTTT. Its translation is CSATGDTEAFF.

The chain links TRBV27 to TRBJ2-1, with 9 bases lining up with TRBD2. Germline-derived CDR1 and CDR2 are MNHEY and SMNVEV (reference sequence). The CDR3 has 16 residues. After removal of 3 bases from V and 6 bases from J, the junction contained 9 bases not matched to a gene. CDR3 in DNA: TGTGCCAGCAGTTTCTTCCCCCGGCGGGGGGGCAATGAGCAGTTCTTC. Its translation is CASSFFPRRGGNEQFF.

The count of this clone is one. J is TRBJ1-5 and V is TRBV7-8, with a possible D match to TRBD1 (5 bases). Germline values: CDR1 SGHVS, CDR2 FQNEAQ. Deletions cut 4 bases from V and 1 base from J, with 14 bases between. This CDR3 has 16 residues. The chain's CDR3 is CASSSLGGGSNQPQHF. Written as DNA, the CDR3 is TGTGCCAGCAGCTCACTCGGGGGGGGGAGCAATCAGCCCCAGCATTTT.

The chain couples TRBV29-1 to TRBJ1-2; perhaps TRBD1 as D (6 bases). Trimming removed 7 bases at V and 4 bases at J, with 16 bases between. Germline-derived CDR1 and CDR2 are SQVTM and ANQGSEA. The CDR3 totals 13 residues. CDR3: CSALKRDTYGYTF. As DNA, the CDR3 is TGCAGCGCTCTCAAGCGGGACACCTATGGCTACACCTTC.

The chain links TRBV9 to TRBJ2-2; 7 bases map to TRBD2. V dropped 5 bases and J dropped 0; count of bases not matched to a gene: 4. CDR1 and CDR2 from the germline V gene are SGDLS and YYNGEE. This CDR3 spans 15 amino acids. The CDR3 nucleotides read TGTGCCAGCAGTCGGCTAGCGGCGAACACCGGGGAGCTGTTTTTT. The encoded protein is CASSRLAANTGELFF. Full variable domain (missing parts from reference TRBV9 and TRBJ2-2): DSGVTQTPKHLITATGQRVTLRCSPRSGDLSVYWYQQSLDQGLQFLIQYYNGEERAKGNILERFSAQQFPDLHSELNLSSLELGDSALYFCASSRLAANTGELFFGEGSRLTVL.

The CDR3 bases are TGTGCCAGCAGCCCGGGTCTCGCCCTTCCCTACGAGCAGTACTTC. Encoded protein: CASSPGLALPYEQYF. The chain employs TRBV3-1 (or the pseudogene TRBV3-2) and TRBJ2-7; no definite D call. The CDR3 loop spans 15 amino acids. Germline CDR1 reads LGHDT; CDR2 reads YNNKEL (reference sequence). Trimming stripped 4 bases from V and 2 bases from J, with 15 bases between.

V usage is TRBV2 and J usage is TRBJ2-2; TRBD1 matches at 7 bases. The junction had 6 bases not matched to a gene; V was cut back by 5 bases and J by 6 bases. CDR1 and CDR2 from the germline V gene are SNHLY and FYNNEI. CDR3 length: 14 amino acids. The CDR3 bases are TGTGCCAGCAGTCGACAGGGAAGGGCCGGGGAGCTGTTTTTT. Translating it yields CASSRQGRAGELFF.

V usage is TRBV3-1 (or the pseudogene TRBV3-2) and J usage is TRBJ1-1; D is unresolved. The germline V and J ends were trimmed by 7 bases and 1 base, with 13 bases remaining between them. Germline V CDR1 and CDR2: LGHDT, YNNKEL (reference sequence). The CDR3 contains 14 residues. CDR3 protein: CASTSWGGNTEAFF. In nucleotides, the CDR3 is TGTGCCAGCACCTCATGGGGAGGGAACACTGAAGCTTTCTTT.

The chain recombines TRBV11-2 with TRBJ2-7, with TRBD1 identical over 10 bases. CDR1 is SGHAT and CDR2 is FQNNGV in the germline V gene. J lost 0 bases, V lost 5 bases, and 7 bases had no gene match. This CDR3 has 16 residues. CDR3 sequence: CASSRWGTGASYEQYF. CDR3 bases: TGTGCCAGCAGCCGTTGGGGGACAGGGGCCTCCTACGAGCAGTACTTC.